This is a list of T cell receptor beta chains from one sample in a study of identifying expanded T cells in peripheral blood. The repertoire was sequenced with immunoSEQ multiplex PCR; TCRdb's copy has only in-frame clones and lacks some. The profile covers 95,000 to 100,000 clones, with approximately 90% appearing a single time and about a sixth taken by the ten largest. The sample consisted of blood. These receptors all come from a person aged 18 to 70 in good health. CDR3s include the opening cysteine and the closing phenylalanine or tryptophan. Each record gives: J gene, clone size, V gene, D gene, CDR3 protein, CDR3 DNA. D genes are given only for firm matches. Expanded clones are given a class, and other clones once, few, many or no size at all.

TRBJ2-7 - TRBV19 - CASSMGNEQYF TGTGCCAGTAGTATGGGGAACGAGCAGTACTTC
TRBJ2-7 - TRBV7-2 TRBD2 CASSFGGWTYEQYF TGTGCCAGCAGCTTCGGGGGGTGGACCTACGAGCAGTACTTC
TRBJ2-7 - TRBV15 TRBD1 CATSRERTGAVGEQYF TGTGCCACCAGCAGAGAAAGGACAGGGGCGGTTGGGGAGCAGTACTTC
TRBJ2-5 - TRBV5-4 TRBD1 CASSLAGVWTGGQETQYF TGTGCCAGCAGCTTGGCCGGGGTGTGGACAGGGGGACAAGAGACCCAGTACTTC
TRBJ2-7 - TRBV30 - CAWSKSGLEQYF TGTGCCTGGAGTAAGTCCGGCCTCGAGCAGTACTTC
TRBJ1-5 - TRBV2 - CASSERTSNQPQHF TGTGCCAGCAGTGAACGGACTAGCAATCAGCCCCAGCATTTT
TRBJ1-2 - TRBV4-1 - CASSQEGNYGYTF TGCGCCAGCAGCCAAGAAGGGAACTATGGCTACACCTTC
TRBJ2-5 - TRBV30 - CAWGPLGGGETQYF TGTGCCTGGGGACCCTTGGGAGGGGGAGAGACCCAGTACTTC
TRBJ1-1 - TRBV6-5 TRBD1 CASRGQGIWNTEAFF TGTGCCAGCAGGGGACAGGGTATTTGGAACACTGAAGCTTTCTTT
TRBJ2-7 - TRBV29-1 - CSVATSYEQYF TGCAGCGTCGCGACCTCTTACGAGCAGTACTTC
TRBJ2-7 - TRBV7-8 - CASSLGPSYEQYF TGTGCCAGCAGCTTAGGGCCATCCTACGAGCAGTACTTC
TRBJ1-5 - TRBV9 - CASSVSGANQPQHF TGTGCCAGCAGCGTGTCAGGGGCCAATCAGCCCCAGCATTTT
TRBJ2-5 - TRBV7-6 TRBD2 CASSLGWASGQETQYF TGTGCCAGCAGCTTAGGGTGGGCTAGCGGACAAGAGACCCAGTACTTC
TRBJ1-1 few TRBV6-6 - CASSPPSSPVYTEAFF TGTGCCAGCAGTCCCCCGTCAAGCCCCGTGTACACTGAAGCTTTCTTT
TRBJ2-5 - TRBV13 TRBD2 CASSLGVAGGQETQYF TGTGCCAGCAGCTTAGGCGTAGCGGGGGGTCAAGAGACCCAGTACTTC
TRBJ1-2 - TRBV6-5 - CASSYSRSSYTF TGTGCCAGCAGTTACTCGAGGTCCAGCTACACCTTC
TRBJ2-4 - TRBV7-2 - CASSLVMRGLAKNIQYF TGTGCCAGCAGCTTAGTTATGCGGGGACTAGCCAAAAACATTCAGTACTTC
TRBJ2-5 - TRBV11-2 - CASSRTQAGTQYF TGTGCCAGCAGCCGGACTCAGGCGGGGACCCAGTACTTC
TRBJ2-7 - TRBV27 - CASSLVGISADEQYF TGTGCCAGCAGTTTAGTCGGGATCTCTGCCGACGAGCAGTACTTC
TRBJ2-1 - TRBV4-1 - CASSQEVGGTYNEQFF TGCGCCAGCAGCCAAGAGGTGGGGGGTACCTACAATGAGCAGTTCTTC
TRBJ2-5 - TRBV5-1 - CASSFLGTSGETQYF TGCGCCAGCAGCTTCCTCGGGACCAGCGGCGAGACCCAGTACTTC
TRBJ2-7 once TRBV28 - CASSLRHFYEQYF TGTGCCAGCAGTTTGAGACATTTCTACGAGCAGTACTTC
TRBJ1-6 - TRBV15 - CATSRDRVGAISSYNSPLHF TGTGCCACCAGCAGAGATAGGGTCGGCGCGATTAGCTCCTATAATTCACCCCTCCACTTT
TRBJ1-2 few TRBV11-2 - CASSSLRGAYGYTF TGTGCCAGCAGCTCCCTGCGGGGGGCCTATGGCTACACCTTC
TRBJ1-4 - TRBV28 TRBD1 CASSPTGGQLEKLFF TGTGCCAGCAGTCCGACAGGGGGCCAGTTAGAAAAACTGTTTTTT